The 21 T cell receptor beta chains below come from one sample, sequenced in a study of regulatory T cells in long-lasting Graves disease. With iRepertoire HTBI primers and Arm-PCR of CDR3 regions, TCR beta libraries were built. TCRdb independently ran MiXCR on the multiplex PCR reads; one entry per CDR3 protein. The data show around 250,000 distinct CDR3 sequences, just over 20% seen once. The time point: newly diagnosed GD, antithyroid drugs for less than 3 months. Construction of the TCR library relied on RNA isolated from PBMCs. The sequences come from peripheral blood mononuclear cells (PBMCs), collected at new diagnosis, from a patient treated with antithyroid drugs. The receptor source for this set is a female donor with Graves disease.

In nucleotides, the CDR3 is TGTGCCAGCCAGCTGGATGGGGATCCCGATTCACCCCTCCACTTT. Translation: CASQLDGDPDSPLHF. The chain couples TRBV19 to TRBJ1-6; D gene unclear. V was pared by 9 bases and J by 8 bases, with 20 bases between. CDR1 LNHDA and CDR2 SQIVND come from the germline V gene (reference sequence). This CDR3 comprises 15 residues.

In its sample, this clonotype was seen a few times. This chain uses TRBV28 with TRBJ1-2; no clear D gene. Trimming cost V 3 bases and J 3 bases, with 5 bases left between them. Germline-derived CDR1 and CDR2 are MDHEN and SYDVKM. The CDR3 consists of 12 residues. The DNA of the CDR3 is TGTGCCAGCAGTTTGGCACACTATGGCTACACCTTC. Amino acid sequence: CASSLAHYGYTF.

In its sample, this clonotype was seen many times. V is TRBV15 and J is TRBJ2-3; D not certain. V lost 0 bases to trimming and J lost 2 bases, with 3 bases between them. Looked up from germline, CDR1 is LNHNV and CDR2 is YYDKDF (reference sequence). The CDR3 contains 13 residues. In DNA form, the CDR3 reads TGTGCCACCAGCAGAGATCTCACAGATACGCAGTATTTT. Translated, it gives CATSRDLTDTQYF.

Regarding this clonotype: A much larger clone differs from this one at a single base, so this may be a read error. The CDR3 end shows no conserved phenylalanine or tryptophan, and so a read error is likely. The chain links TRBV6-9 to TRBJ1-2; no reliable D call. Germline CDR1 MNHGY, CDR2 SVAAGI. Trimming took off 4 bases at V and 7 bases at J, with 7 bases between the two ends. CDR3 length equals 11 residues. The CDR3 nucleotides read TGTGCCAGCAGTTCGATGGCTGGCTACACCCTC. This encodes CASSSMAGYTL.

The genes are TRBV7-6 and TRBJ2-5, with 7 bases that match TRBD2. The closer fit of TRBJ2-1 to the DNA end suggests the J call may be wrong. Germline V gene sequence: CDR1 SGHVS, CDR2 FNYEAQ. This CDR3 spans 12 amino acids. The CDR3 protein is CASSESGNEQFF. The CDR3, as DNA: TGTGCCAGCAGCGAAAGCGGGAACGAGCAGTTCTTC.

The rearrangement uses TRBV6-1 and TRBJ1-2; D perhaps matches TRBD1 (5 bases). Germline V gives CDR1 MNHNS, CDR2 SASEGT. The CDR3 runs 15 residues. Trimming removed 3 bases at V and 5 bases at J, with 16 bases between. The CDR3: CASSERPQGPYGYTF. The CDR3 region has the DNA TGTGCCAGCAGTGAGAGGCCCCAGGGCCCTTATGGCTACACCTTC.

The chain carries TRBV7-2 and TRBJ2-1; D might be TRBD1 (5 bases). Trimming cost V 5 bases and J 10 bases, with 15 bases left between them. This CDR3 spans 13 amino acids. Per germline, CDR1 SGHTA and CDR2 FQGNSA. The CDR3 here is CASSPGNDGEQFF. CDR3 coding DNA: TGTGCCAGCAGCCCAGGGAACGATGGGGAGCAGTTCTTC.

This clonotype was found many times. V usage is TRBV3-2 and J usage is TRBJ2-3. TRBV3-2 is shown as a pseudogene. CDR3 length: 14 amino acids. CDR3 residues: CASSQLVSTDTQYF. The CDR3 DNA reads TGTGCCAGCAGCCAACTCGTCAGCACAGATACGCAGTATTTT.

CDR3 in DNA: TGTGCCAGCACCAGACCCGGGACAGGACACTACGAGCAGTACTTC. Protein: CASTRPGTGHYEQYF. This chain links TRBV6-2 or TRBV6-3 with TRBJ2-7; TRBD1 aligns across 8 bases. The V segment lost 7 bases and the J segment 3 bases; nucleotides outside the gene matches: 11. The CDR3 is 15 amino acids. From germline, CDR1 is MNHEY and CDR2 SVGEGT.

This clonotype was seen repeatedly, ten times or more. The chain employs TRBV20-1 and TRBJ2-7; possibly TRBD1 for D (6 bases). Between the trimmed V and J ends, which lost 6 bases and 0 bases, there was a span of 18 bases. The CDR3 is made up of 15 amino acids. Looked up from germline, CDR1 is DFQATT and CDR2 is SNEGSKA (reference sequence). Written as DNA, the CDR3 is TGCAGTGCGAGCCCCGTTCAGGGGACCTCCTACGAGCAGTACTTC. Amino acid sequence: CSASPVQGTSYEQYF.

Note on this clonotype: This CDR3 is missing its conserved last phenylalanine or tryptophan, likely due to a read error. It is unclear where the CDR3 begins or ends on the DNA, so no DNA is shown, and the CDR3 is as TCRdb lists it. The gene calls are TRBV14 and TRBJ1-3. Germline CDR1 reads SGHDN; CDR2 reads FVKESK. The CDR3 extends over 9 residues, inclusive of both ends. CDR3 loop: CASSHEKTI.

The chain couples TRBV7-8 to TRBJ2-3, with 7 bases aligning to TRBD2. The V segment lost 6 bases and the J segment 6 bases; nucleotides outside the gene matches: 15. Per germline, CDR1 SGHVS and CDR2 FQNEAQ. The CDR3 length is 16 residues. The CDR3 loop reads CASSAPLRLGGDTQYF. As DNA, the CDR3 is TGTGCCAGCAGTGCTCCTTTGAGGCTGGGAGGGGATACGCAGTATTTT.

V and J are TRBV11-2 and TRBJ2-7; no clear D gene. V was clipped by 0 bases and J by 5 bases, with 17 bases between them. The CDR3 is 16 amino acids. CDR1 and CDR2 from the germline V gene are SGHAT and FQNNGV. The CDR3: CASSLDGATLGHEQYF. In DNA form, the CDR3 reads TGTGCCAGCAGCTTAGATGGAGCGACCCTTGGCCACGAGCAGTACTTC.

This clonotype showed up many times. V is TRBV7-9 and J is TRBJ2-7; D may be TRBD1 or TRBD2 (6 bases each). Trimming took 3 bases from V and 4 from J, leaving 16 bases between them. CDR1 and CDR2 (germline): SEHNR, FQNEAQ (reference sequence). The CDR3 has 15 amino acids. CDR3 in DNA: TGTGCCAGCAGCTTCTTAGGCACAGGGAGGTACGAGCAGTACTTC. Protein: CASSFLGTGRYEQYF.

The chain employs TRBV16 and TRBJ1-1; D may be TRBD1 (5 bases). The V gene's germline CDR1 is KGHSY and CDR2 FQNENV. Trimming took off 0 bases at V and 0 bases at J, with 8 bases between the two ends. The CDR3 loop spans 15 amino acids. CDR3 in DNA: TGTGCCAGCAGCCAATCCGGGACGGTGAACACTGAAGCTTTCTTT. Protein sequence: CASSQSGTVNTEAFF.

This chain uses TRBV20-1 with TRBJ2-7, with 11 bases fitting TRBD1. J lost 7 bases, V lost 5 bases, and 13 bases had no gene match. This CDR3 is built from 15 residues. Per the germline V gene, CDR1 is DFQATT and CDR2 is SNEGSKA (reference sequence). The CDR3 bases are TGCAGTGCTGGATCCGGGACAGGGGGATCGCGGGAGCAGTACTTC. Its translation: CSAGSGTGGSREQYF.

A word on this clonotype: Being one base from a much bigger clone, this may be a read error. The V gene is TRBV6-1, the J gene TRBJ1-2; D not resolved. With 6 bases removed from V and 6 bases from J, the gap between germline ends came to 17 bases. Germline CDR1 reads MNHNS; CDR2 reads SASEGT. The CDR3 is made up of 14 amino acids. In nucleotides, the CDR3 is TGTGCCAGCAGCAAGGACCTCCTGGACCATGGCTACACCTTC. Protein: CASSKDLLDHGYTF.

This clonotype was recorded at least ten times. The chain uses TRBV29-1 and TRBJ2-5; D gene unclear. Germline CDR1 is SQVTM and CDR2 is ANQGSEA. The V end lost 1 base, the J end lost 5 bases, and 8 bases lay between the germline ends. The CDR3 is 12 amino acids. In nucleotides, the CDR3 is TGCAGCGTTGAAGCGCAACGTGAGACCCAGTACTTC. It encodes CSVEAQRETQYF.

This clonotype was counted a few times. J is TRBJ2-7 and V is TRBV3-1, with D possibly being TRBD1 (5 bases). Trimming left V 4 bases short and J 2 bases short, with 18 bases between. The CDR3 length is 16 residues. The germline CDR1 and CDR2 sequences are LGHDT and YNNKEL (reference sequence). The CDR3 region is CASSPQDSKPTYEQYF. DNA of the CDR3: TGTGCCAGCAGCCCCCAAGACAGCAAACCAACCTACGAGCAGTACTTC.

In its sample, this clonotype was seen many times. V and J are TRBV18 and TRBJ2-3, with D tentatively TRBD2 (7 bases). The germline V gene encodes CDR1 KGHSH and CDR2 LQKENI. Between the trimmed V and J ends, which lost 0 bases and 8 bases, there was a span of 12 bases. This CDR3 is 14 amino acids long. This CDR3 reads CASSPPIGGRTQYF. The CDR3 nucleotides are TGTGCCAGCTCACCACCGATCGGGGGGCGTACGCAGTATTTT. Drawing the rest from reference TRBV18 and TRBJ2-3, the complete variable domain is NAGVMQNPRHLVRRRGQEARLRCSPMKGHSHVYWYRQLPEEGLKFMVYLQKENIIDESGMPKERFSAEFPKEGPSILRIQQVVRGDSAAYFCASSPPIGGRTQYFGPGTRLTVL.

There are many counts of this clonotype. The chain is built from TRBV20-1 and TRBJ2-1, with 12 bases matching TRBD1. The V gene end was trimmed by 5 bases and the J gene end by 7 bases; junction bases not matched to a gene: 3. Per germline, CDR1 DFQATT and CDR2 SNEGSKA (reference sequence). This CDR3 has 13 residues. The CDR3 is CSARDRGPNEQFF. The CDR3 DNA follows: TGCAGTGCTCGGGACAGGGGGCCGAATGAGCAGTTCTTC.